What follows is one TCR beta chain and its context. Its antigen remains unidentified. TCRdb processed the 5' RACE reads anew with MiXCR; each CDR3 protein has one entry. The table has roughly 340,000 distinct CDR3 sequences, over 8% seen once. These data are taken from a study of T cells after yellow fever vaccination. Looking at the study overall: Any fraction with a low cell number was prepared using SMART-Seq v4 Ultra Low Input. Study observations and caveats: FACS-sorted repertoires might harbor abundant contaminating clonotypes from the bulk population. The secondary response peaked faster, at day 5 versus 15, but was weaker. It was a small share of clonotypes that appeared in both CD4 and CD8 compartments.

The TCR comes from a man aged 18 to 29 who received the YFV17D yellow fever vaccine. The material sequenced was PBMCs, taken on the day of the first yellow fever vaccination.

CDR3 bases: TGTGCCAGCAGTCCCTCTAGCAGGGACACTGAAGCTTTCTTT. Amino acids: CASSPSSRDTEAFF. The V call is TRBV6-1, the J call TRBJ1-1; D might be TRBD1 (5 bases). CDR1 and CDR2 from the germline V gene are MNHNS and SASEGT. V lost 5 bases, J lost 3 bases, and 13 bases lay in between. The CDR3 contains 14 residues.